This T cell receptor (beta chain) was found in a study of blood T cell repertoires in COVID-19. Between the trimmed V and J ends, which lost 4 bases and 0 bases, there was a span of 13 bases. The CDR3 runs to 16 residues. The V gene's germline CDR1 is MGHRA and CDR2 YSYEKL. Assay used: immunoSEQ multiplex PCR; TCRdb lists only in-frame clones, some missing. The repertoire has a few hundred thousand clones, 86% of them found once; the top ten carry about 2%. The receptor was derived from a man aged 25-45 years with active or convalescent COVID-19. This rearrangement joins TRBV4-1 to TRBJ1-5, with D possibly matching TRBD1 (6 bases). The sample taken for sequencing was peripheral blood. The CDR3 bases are TGCGCCAGCAGCCGGGCAGGGGTTTATAGCAATCAGCCCCAGCATTTT. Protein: CASSRAGVYSNQPQHF.